The clone carrying this TCR beta chain was seen repeatedly, ten times or more. TCRdb independently ran MiXCR on the RT-PCR reads; one entry per CDR3 protein. The sample holds about 680,000 distinct CDR3 sequences, about 14% seen once. Sequencing was done on a sample of memory CD4+ T cells from blood. The TCR originated in a female donor in good health, serving as a healthy control.

CDR3 nucleotides: TGTGCCAGCAGCGCGAGGACAGGGGGCGACTATGGCTACACCTTC. Translating it yields CASSARTGGDYGYTF. J is TRBJ1-2 and V is TRBV7-6, with TRBD1 matching over 11 bases. Germline V gene lookup returns CDR1 SGHVS and CDR2 FNYEAQ. Trimming cost V 5 bases and J 3 bases; bases outside gene matches: 5. The CDR3 consists of 15 residues. Full variable domain (rest looked up from reference TRBV7-6 and TRBJ1-2): GAGVSQSPRYKVTKRGQDVALRCDPISGHVSLYWYRQALGQGPEFLTYFNYEAQQDKSGLPNDRFSAERPEGSISTLTIQRTEQRDSAMYRCASSARTGGDYGYTFGSGTRLTVV.